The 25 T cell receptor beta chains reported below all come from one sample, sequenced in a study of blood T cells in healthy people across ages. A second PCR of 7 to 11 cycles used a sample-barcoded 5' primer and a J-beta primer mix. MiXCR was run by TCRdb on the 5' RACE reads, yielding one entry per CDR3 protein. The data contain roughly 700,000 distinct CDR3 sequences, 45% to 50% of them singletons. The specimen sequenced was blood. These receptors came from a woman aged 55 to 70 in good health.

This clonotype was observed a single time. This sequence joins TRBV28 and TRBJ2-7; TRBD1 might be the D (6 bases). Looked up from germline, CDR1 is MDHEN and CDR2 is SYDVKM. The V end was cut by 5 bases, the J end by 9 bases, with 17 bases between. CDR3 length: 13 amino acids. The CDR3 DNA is TGTGCCAGCAGTCTGAGGTCCCCGGACAGGCAGTACTTC. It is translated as CASSLRSPDRQYF.

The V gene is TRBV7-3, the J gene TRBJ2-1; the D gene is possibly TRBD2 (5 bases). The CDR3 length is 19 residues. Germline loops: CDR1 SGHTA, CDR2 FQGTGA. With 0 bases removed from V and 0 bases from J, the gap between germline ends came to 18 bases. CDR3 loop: CASSLTPLAGFYSYNEQFF. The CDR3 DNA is TGTGCCAGCAGCTTAACTCCTCTTGCGGGCTTTTACTCCTACAATGAGCAGTTCTTC.

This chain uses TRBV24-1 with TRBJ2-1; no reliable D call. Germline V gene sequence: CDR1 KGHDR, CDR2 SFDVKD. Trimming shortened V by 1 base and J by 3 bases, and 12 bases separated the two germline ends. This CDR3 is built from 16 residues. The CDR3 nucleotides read TGTGCCACCAGTGATTTCGCGGCGGATCGCTACAATGAGCAGTTCTTC. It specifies CATSDFAADRYNEQFF.

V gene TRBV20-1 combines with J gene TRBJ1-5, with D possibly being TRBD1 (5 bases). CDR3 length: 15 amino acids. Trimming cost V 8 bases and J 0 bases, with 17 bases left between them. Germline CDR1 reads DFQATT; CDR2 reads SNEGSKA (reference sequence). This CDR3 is CSTRDGSNSNQPQHF. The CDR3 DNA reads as TGCAGTACCCGGGACGGCAGTAATAGCAATCAGCCCCAGCATTTT.

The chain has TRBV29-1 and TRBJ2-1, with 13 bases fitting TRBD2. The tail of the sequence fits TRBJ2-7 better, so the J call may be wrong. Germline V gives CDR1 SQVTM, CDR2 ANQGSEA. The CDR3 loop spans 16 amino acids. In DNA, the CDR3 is TGCAGCGTTGAATTGGGGACTAGCGGGAACTACAATGAGCAGTACTTC. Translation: CSVELGTSGNYNEQYF.

The CDR3 sequence: CSANYRGSRGYTF. As DNA, the CDR3 is TGCAGCGCGAATTACAGGGGCTCCCGGGGCTACACCTTC. The rearrangement joins TRBV29-1 to TRBJ1-2, with TRBD1 matching 7 bases. The V gene's germline CDR1 is SQVTM and CDR2 ANQGSEA. J gave up 8 bases and V 7 bases, and 13 bases lay outside the gene matches. The CDR3 loop spans 13 amino acids.

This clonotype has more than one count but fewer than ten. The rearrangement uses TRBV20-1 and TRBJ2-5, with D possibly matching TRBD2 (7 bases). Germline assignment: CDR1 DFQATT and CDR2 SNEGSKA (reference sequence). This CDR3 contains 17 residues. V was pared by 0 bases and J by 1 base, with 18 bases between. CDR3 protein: CSARDLMREGGQETQYF. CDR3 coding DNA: TGCAGTGCTAGAGATCTCATGAGGGAGGGGGGCCAAGAGACCCAGTACTTC.

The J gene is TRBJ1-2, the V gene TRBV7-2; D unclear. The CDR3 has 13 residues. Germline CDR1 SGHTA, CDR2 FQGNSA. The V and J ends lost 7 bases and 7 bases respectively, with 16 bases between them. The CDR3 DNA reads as TGTGCCAGCACACCGGTCTCCCAGGCTGGCTACACCTTC. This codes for CASTPVSQAGYTF. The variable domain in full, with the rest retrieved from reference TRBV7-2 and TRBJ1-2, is GAGVSQSPSNKVTEKGKDVELRCDPISGHTALYWYRQSLGQGLEFLIYFQGNSAPDKSGLPSDRFSAERTGGSVSTLTIQRTQQEDSAVYLCASTPVSQAGYTFGSGTRLTVV.

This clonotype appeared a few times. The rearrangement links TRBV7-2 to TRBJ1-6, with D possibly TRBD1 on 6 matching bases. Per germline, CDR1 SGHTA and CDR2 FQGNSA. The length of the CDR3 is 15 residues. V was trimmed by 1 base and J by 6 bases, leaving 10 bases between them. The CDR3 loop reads CASSLEWGANSPLHF. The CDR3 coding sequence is TGTGCCAGCAGCTTAGAATGGGGGGCTAATTCACCCCTCCACTTT.

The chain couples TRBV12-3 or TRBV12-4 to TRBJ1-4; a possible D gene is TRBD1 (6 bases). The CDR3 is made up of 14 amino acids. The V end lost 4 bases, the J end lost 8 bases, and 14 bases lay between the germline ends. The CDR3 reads CASSYSGAQEKLFF. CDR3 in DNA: TGTGCCAGCAGTTACTCAGGGGCGCAAGAAAAACTGTTTTTT.

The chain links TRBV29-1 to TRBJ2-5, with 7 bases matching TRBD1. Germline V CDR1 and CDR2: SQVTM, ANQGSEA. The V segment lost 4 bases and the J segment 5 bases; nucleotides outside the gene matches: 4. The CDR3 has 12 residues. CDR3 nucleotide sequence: TGCAGCGTTGTTTCGACAGGGGAGACCCAGTACTTC. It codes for CSVVSTGETQYF. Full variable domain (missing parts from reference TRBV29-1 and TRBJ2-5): SAVISQKPSRDICQRGTSLTIQCQVDSQVTMMFWYRQQPGQSLTLIATANQGSEATYESGFVIDKFPISRPNLTFSTLTVSNMSPEDSSIYLCSVVSTGETQYFGPGTRLLVL.

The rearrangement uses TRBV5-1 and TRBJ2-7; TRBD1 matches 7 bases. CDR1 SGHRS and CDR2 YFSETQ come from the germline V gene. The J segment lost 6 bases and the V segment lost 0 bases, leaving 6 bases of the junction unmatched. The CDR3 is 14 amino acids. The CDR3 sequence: CASSLGQGVGEQYF. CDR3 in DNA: TGCGCCAGCAGCTTGGGACAGGGAGTCGGCGAGCAGTACTTC.

The CDR3 reads CASSPVQDNYGYTF. The CDR3 region has the DNA TGTGCCAGCTCACCGGTTCAGGACAACTATGGCTACACCTTC. V usage is TRBV18 and J usage is TRBJ1-2; D gene ambiguous. CDR1 KGHSH and CDR2 LQKENI come from the germline V gene. The V gene lost 3 bases and the J gene lost 2 bases, with 10 bases spanning the gap. The CDR3 consists of 14 residues.

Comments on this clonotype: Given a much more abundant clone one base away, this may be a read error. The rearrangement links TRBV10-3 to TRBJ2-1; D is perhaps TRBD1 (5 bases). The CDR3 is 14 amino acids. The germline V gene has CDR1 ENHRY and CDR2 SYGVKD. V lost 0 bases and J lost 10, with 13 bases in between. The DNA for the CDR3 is TGTGCCATCAGTGAGTCGGAGACAGCTTACGAGCAGTTCTTC. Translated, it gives CAISESETAYEQFF.

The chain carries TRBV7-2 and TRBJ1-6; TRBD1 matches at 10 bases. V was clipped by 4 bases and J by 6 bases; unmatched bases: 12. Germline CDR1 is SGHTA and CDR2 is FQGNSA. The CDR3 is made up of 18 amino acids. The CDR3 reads CASSSPTGTGDSNSPLHF. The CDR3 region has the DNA TGTGCCAGCAGCTCCCCAACCGGGACAGGGGATAGTAATTCACCCCTCCACTTT.

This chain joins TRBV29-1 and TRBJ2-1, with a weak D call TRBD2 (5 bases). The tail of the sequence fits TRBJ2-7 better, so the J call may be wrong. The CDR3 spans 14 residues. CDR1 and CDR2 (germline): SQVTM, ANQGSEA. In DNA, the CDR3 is TGCAGCGTTGGACGCGGCCTAGCCAACAATGAGCAGTACTTC. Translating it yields CSVGRGLANNEQYF.

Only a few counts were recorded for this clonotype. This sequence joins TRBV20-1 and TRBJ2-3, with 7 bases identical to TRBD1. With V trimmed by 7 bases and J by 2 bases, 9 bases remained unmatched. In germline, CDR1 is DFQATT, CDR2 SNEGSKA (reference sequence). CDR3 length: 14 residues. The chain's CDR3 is CSESDRHTTDTQYF. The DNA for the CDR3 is TGCAGTGAATCGGACAGGCACACCACAGATACGCAGTATTTT.

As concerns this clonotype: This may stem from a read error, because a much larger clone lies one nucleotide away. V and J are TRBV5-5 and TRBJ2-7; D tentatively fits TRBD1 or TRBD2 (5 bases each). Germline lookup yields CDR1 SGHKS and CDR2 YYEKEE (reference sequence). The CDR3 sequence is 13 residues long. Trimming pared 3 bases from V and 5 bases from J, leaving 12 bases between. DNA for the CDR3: TGTGCCAGCAGCTGGGTATGGGGGAACGAGCAGTACTTC. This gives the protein CASSWVWGNEQYF.

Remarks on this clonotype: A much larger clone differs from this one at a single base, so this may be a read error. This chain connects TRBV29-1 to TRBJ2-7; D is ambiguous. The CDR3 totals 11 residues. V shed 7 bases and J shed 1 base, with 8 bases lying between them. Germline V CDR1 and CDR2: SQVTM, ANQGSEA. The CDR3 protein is CSGWGSYEQYF. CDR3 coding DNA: TGCAGCGGTTGGGGATCCTACGAGCAGTACTTC.

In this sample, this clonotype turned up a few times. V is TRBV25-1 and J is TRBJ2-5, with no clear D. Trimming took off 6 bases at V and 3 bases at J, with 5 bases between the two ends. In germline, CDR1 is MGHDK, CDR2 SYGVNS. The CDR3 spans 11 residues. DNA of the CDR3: TGTGCCAGCAGGATTGAAGAGACCCAGTACTTC. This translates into CASRIEETQYF.

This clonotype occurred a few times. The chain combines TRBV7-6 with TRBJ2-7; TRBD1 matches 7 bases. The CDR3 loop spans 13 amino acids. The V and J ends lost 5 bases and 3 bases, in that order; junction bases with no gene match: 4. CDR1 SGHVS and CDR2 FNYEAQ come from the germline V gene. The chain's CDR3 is CASSTGQHYEQYF. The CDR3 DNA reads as TGTGCCAGCAGCACGGGACAGCACTACGAGCAGTACTTC.

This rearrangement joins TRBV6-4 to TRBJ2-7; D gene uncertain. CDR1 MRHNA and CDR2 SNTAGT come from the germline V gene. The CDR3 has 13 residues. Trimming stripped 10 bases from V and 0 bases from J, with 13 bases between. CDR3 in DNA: TGTGCCACCTGGTCGGCACCCTCCTACGAGCAGTACTTC. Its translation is CATWSAPSYEQYF.

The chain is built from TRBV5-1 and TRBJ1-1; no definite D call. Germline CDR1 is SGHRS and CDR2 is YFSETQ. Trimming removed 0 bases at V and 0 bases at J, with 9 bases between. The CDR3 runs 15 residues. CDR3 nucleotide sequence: TGCGCCAGCAGCTTGGGGCAGAGTATGAACACTGAAGCTTTCTTT. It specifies CASSLGQSMNTEAFF.

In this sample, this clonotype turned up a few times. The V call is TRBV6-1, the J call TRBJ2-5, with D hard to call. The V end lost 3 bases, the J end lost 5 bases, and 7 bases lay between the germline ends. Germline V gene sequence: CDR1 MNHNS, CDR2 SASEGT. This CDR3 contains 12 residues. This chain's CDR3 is CASSERRETQYF. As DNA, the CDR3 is TGTGCCAGCAGTGAGAGACGGGAGACCCAGTACTTC.

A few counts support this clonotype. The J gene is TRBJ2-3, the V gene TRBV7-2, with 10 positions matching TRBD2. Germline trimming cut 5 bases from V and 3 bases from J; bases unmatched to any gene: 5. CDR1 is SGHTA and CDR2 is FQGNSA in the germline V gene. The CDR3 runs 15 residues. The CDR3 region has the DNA TGTGCCAGCAGCCACCTAGCGGGAGAAACAGATACGCAGTATTTT. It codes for CASSHLAGETDTQYF.